The rows below give T cell receptor beta chains drawn from one sample of a study of cytomegalovirus exposure and HLA in healthy donors. Produced via immunoSEQ multiplex PCR; TCRdb's table is partial and in-frame only. The data hold around 60,000 clones, with over 85% observed a single time. Sequencing was performed on PBMCs. These receptors came from a man between 18 and 29 years old in good health and CMV-seronegative. CDR3s include the opening cysteine and the closing phenylalanine or tryptophan. Each record gives: D gene, clone size, V gene, J gene, CDR3 DNA, CDR3 protein. D genes are given only for firm matches. Part of the rows lack a size; the others show once, few, many or a class for expanded clones.

TRBD2	NA	TRBV29-1	TRBJ2-5	TGCAGCGCCCGACGAGGGACTACCCAAGAGACCCAGTACTTC	CSARRGTTQETQYF
NA	NA	TRBV5-1	TRBJ1-1	TGCGCCAGCAGCCCGGTCCGGGGGGGGGTTCAGGCTGAAGCTTTCTTT	CASSPVRGGVQAEAFF
NA	NA	TRBV28	TRBJ2-3	TGTGCCAGCAGTGCAGGTATTTCCCCTAGCACAGATACGCAGTATTTT	CASSAGISPSTDTQYF
TRBD2	NA	TRBV13	TRBJ2-2	TGTGCCAGCAGCTTAGGATCAGCGGGAGATTTGACCGGGGAGCTGTTTTTT	CASSLGSAGDLTGELFF
TRBD1	NA	TRBV2	TRBJ1-4	TGTGCCAGCAGGATTTCCGGGACAGGGGCTGAAAAACTGTTTTTT	CASRISGTGAEKLFF
NA	NA	TRBV6-6	TRBJ2-7	TGTGCCAGCAGCCCGGGACTGAGCTACGAGCAGTACTTC	CASSPGLSYEQYF
NA	NA	TRBV29-1	TRBJ2-7	TGCAGCGCCAGGGGACTACCGGACGAGCAGTACTTC	CSARGLPDEQYF
NA	few	TRBV13	TRBJ2-2	TGTGCCAGCAGCCCGAGCGGTAACACCGGGGAGCTGTTTTTT	CASSPSGNTGELFF
TRBD1	NA	TRBV15	TRBJ2-7	TGTGCCACCAGCAGAGATGGGACAGTCTCCTACGAGCAGTACTTC	CATSRDGTVSYEQYF
TRBD2	NA	TRBV18	TRBJ2-5	TGTGCCAGCTCATACGGGAGGGCCCAAGAGACCCAGTACTTC	CASSYGRAQETQYF
TRBD2	NA	TRBV13	TRBJ2-1	TGTGCCAGCAGCTCTTCTTCCGGGACTAGCGGGTTCAATGAGCAGTTCTTC	CASSSSSGTSGFNEQFF
NA	few	TRBV6-6	TRBJ1-1	TGTGCCAGCAGTGTGACGGCTTCGGGAGCTTTCTTT	CASSVTASGAFF
TRBD1	NA	TRBV28	TRBJ2-7	TGTGCCAGCAGCCGCGGACAGGGGCAAAGCTCCTACGAGCAGTACTTC	CASSRGQGQSSYEQYF
TRBD2	NA	TRBV7-9	TRBJ2-7	TGTGCCAGCAGCTACCCCGTCCAGCGGGAGATTGGACCCGAGCAGTACTTC	CASSYPVQREIGPEQYF
NA	NA	TRBV19	TRBJ2-7	TGTGCCAGTAGTATCACCGCAGGGGTACTGTACGAGCAGTACTTC	CASSITAGVLYEQYF
NA	NA	TRBV7-3	TRBJ1-3	TGTGCCAGCAGCTTAAGTAGAAACACCATATATTTT	CASSLSRNTIYF
NA	NA	TRBV11-2	TRBJ2-1	TGTGCCAGCAAGAATAGCGGCAATGAGCAGTTCTTC	CASKNSGNEQFF
TRBD1	NA	TRBV2	TRBJ2-4	TGTGCCACAGGACAGGGTACAGACATTCAGTACTTC	CATGQGTDIQYF
NA	NA	TRBV5-6	TRBJ1-1	TGTGCCAGCAGCTTGGGAAGCGCGGATGAAGCTTTCTTT	CASSLGSADEAFF
TRBD2	NA	TRBV27	TRBJ2-1	TGTGCCAGCAGTTTTAGGCTAGCGGGAGAATCCAATGAGCAGTTCTTC	CASSFRLAGESNEQFF
NA	once	TRBV9	TRBJ2-1	TGTGCCAGCAGCGTAGCCCCCGGGAAGGGCGGGTTTTACAATGAGCAGTTCTTC	CASSVAPGKGGFYNEQFF
TRBD1	NA	TRBV6-5	TRBJ2-2	TGTGCCAGCAGCCAGGGGGCAAGGGGGGAGCTGTTTTTT	CASSQGARGELFF
NA	NA	TRBV6-6	TRBJ1-2	TGTGCCAGCAGTCAGGGTAGGCCTAACTATGGCTACACCTTC	CASSQGRPNYGYTF
TRBD1	NA	TRBV7-8	TRBJ2-1	TGTGCCAGCAGCTTAGGGACAGGGGTAGTGTCCTACAATGAGCAGTTCTTC	CASSLGTGVVSYNEQFF
TRBD2	NA	TRBV28	TRBJ2-2	TGTGCCAGCAGTTTGGCTAGCGGGAGCACCGGGGAGCTGTTTTTT	CASSLASGSTGELFF
TRBD1	NA	TRBV27	TRBJ2-1	TGTGCCAGCAGGCCCCTCGCCGGGACAGGGGACTACAATGAGCAGTTCTTC	CASRPLAGTGDYNEQFF
TRBD1	NA	TRBV9	TRBJ2-5	TGTGCCAGCAGCGGACAGGGTCGGCGAGAAGAGACCCAGTACTTC	CASSGQGRREETQYF
NA	NA	TRBV7-9	TRBJ2-1	TGTGCCAGCAGCTTAGCTGGTCAGGGCTTGAGCTCCTACAATGAGCAGTTCTTC	CASSLAGQGLSSYNEQFF
NA	NA	TRBV11-3	TRBJ1-2	TGTGCCAGCAGCTTAAGTAGCTGGGGCCCCACAACTAACTATGGCTACACCTTC	CASSLSSWGPTTNYGYTF
NA	once	TRBV19	TRBJ2-7	TGTGCCAGTATGGAAGCGGGACACTACGAGCAGTACTTC	CASMEAGHYEQYF
NA	NA	TRBV10-1	TRBJ1-4	TGCGCCAGCTCGACGACGACAGTAACTAATGAAAAACTGTTTTTT	CASSTTTVTNEKLFF
NA	NA	TRBV5-4	TRBJ2-3	TGTGCCAGCAGCGTTGACACTAGCTCAGATACGCAGTATTTT	CASSVDTSSDTQYF
NA	NA	TRBV4-1	TRBJ2-7	TGCGCCAGCAGCCAAGGGGACTTGAAGCGAAGTCTTTACGAGCAGTACTTC	CASSQGDLKRSLYEQYF
TRBD2	NA	TRBV28	TRBJ2-7	TGTGCCAGCACTCCGCAGCCCCCCGGGAGGGCCTCGGCCGAGCAGTACTTC	CASTPQPPGRASAEQYF
NA	NA	TRBV4-2	TRBJ2-7	TGTGCCAGCAGCCAAGGACCCGAGGCCCCCCACGAGCAGTACTTC	CASSQGPEAPHEQYF
NA	NA	TRBV4-1	TRBJ1-4	TGCGCCAGCAGCAAGGGTCAGGGGAGGGGTGAAAAACTGTTTTTT	CASSKGQGRGEKLFF
TRBD2	NA	TRBV18	TRBJ2-7	TGTGCCAGCTCACCGAGCGGGAGCTCCTACGAGCAGTACTTC	CASSPSGSSYEQYF
TRBD1	NA	TRBV28	TRBJ1-2	TGTGCCAGCAGTAGCCCGGTAATCCAACAGGGGGGCTTTGGCTACACCTTC	CASSSPVIQQGGFGYTF
NA	few	TRBV4-1	TRBJ2-1	TGCGCCAGCAGCCAAGATTCCATCTATACCGTCGGCAATGAGCAGTTCTTC	CASSQDSIYTVGNEQFF
NA	NA	TRBV19	TRBJ2-7	TGTGCCAGTAGTATCGGTTTGGGGCTCTACGAGCAGTACTTC	CASSIGLGLYEQYF
TRBD1	NA	TRBV9	TRBJ1-5	TGTGCCAGCAGCGTTGATGGACAGGCGAATCAGCCCCAGCATTTT	CASSVDGQANQPQHF
NA	NA	TRBV5-6	TRBJ2-7	TGTGCCAGCAGCTTCGGACTGTCTTCCTACGAGCAGTACTTC	CASSFGLSSYEQYF
NA	NA	TRBV9	TRBJ1-1	TGTGCCAGCAGTCCGAGGACGGGAAACACTGAAGCTTTCTTT	CASSPRTGNTEAFF
TRBD2	NA	TRBV5-5	TRBJ2-7	TGTGCCAGCAGCTTAGGACTAGCGGGAGTTGGGGGGATTTCTGAGCAGTACTTC	CASSLGLAGVGGISEQYF
NA	NA	TRBV5-6	TRBJ2-1	TGTGCCAGCACCTGGGACAACAATGAGCAGTTCTTC	CASTWDNNEQFF
TRBD2	NA	TRBV2	TRBJ2-3	TGTGCCAGCAGTGGCACTAGCGGGAGCTCCGGTACGCAGTATTTT	CASSGTSGSSGTQYF
TRBD1	NA	TRBV7-9	TRBJ1-2	TGTGCCAGCAGCCCGAGAGACAGGGGCAATGGCTACACCTTC	CASSPRDRGNGYTF
NA	NA	TRBV5-6	TRBJ2-2	TGTGCCAGCAGCTTGGGGGACATCAACACCGGGGAGCTGTTTTTT	CASSLGDINTGELFF
NA	NA	TRBV6-1	TRBJ2-7	TGTGCCAGCAGAGCGTCTCCGGACAGTGCCTACGAGCAGTACTTC	CASRASPDSAYEQYF
NA	NA	TRBV7-2	TRBJ2-3	TGTGCCAGCAGCCAGAGGGGGGGAGGGCCGGTTACGCAGTATTTT	CASSQRGGGPVTQYF
NA	NA	TRBV30	TRBJ2-2	TGTGCCTCGCTCAGGGCGATGGACACCGGGGAGCTGTTTTTT	CASLRAMDTGELFF
TRBD1	NA	TRBV5-1	TRBJ2-7	TGCGCCAGCAGCTTGGACAGGGGCTACGAGCAGTACTTC	CASSLDRGYEQYF
TRBD2	NA	TRBV5-1	TRBJ2-1	TGCGCCAGCAGCTTGGAACGGGAGGGCTACAATGAGCAGTTCTTC	CASSLEREGYNEQFF
TRBD1	NA	TRBV18	TRBJ2-3	TGTGCCAGCTCACTAGATGCAGGGGGCGTCGGAGGCATCACAGATACGCAGTATTTT	CASSLDAGGVGGITDTQYF
TRBD1	NA	TRBV7-6	TRBJ2-2	TGTGCCACCGGGGACAGGAACACCGGGGAGCTGTTTTTT	CATGDRNTGELFF
NA	NA	TRBV4-1	TRBJ2-4	TGCGCCAGCAGCCCCCGGGAGGCCAAAAACATTCAGTACTTC	CASSPREAKNIQYF
NA	NA	TRBV9	TRBJ2-3	TGTGCCAGCAGCGTAGTGGGCAGAACAGATACGCAGTATTTT	CASSVVGRTDTQYF